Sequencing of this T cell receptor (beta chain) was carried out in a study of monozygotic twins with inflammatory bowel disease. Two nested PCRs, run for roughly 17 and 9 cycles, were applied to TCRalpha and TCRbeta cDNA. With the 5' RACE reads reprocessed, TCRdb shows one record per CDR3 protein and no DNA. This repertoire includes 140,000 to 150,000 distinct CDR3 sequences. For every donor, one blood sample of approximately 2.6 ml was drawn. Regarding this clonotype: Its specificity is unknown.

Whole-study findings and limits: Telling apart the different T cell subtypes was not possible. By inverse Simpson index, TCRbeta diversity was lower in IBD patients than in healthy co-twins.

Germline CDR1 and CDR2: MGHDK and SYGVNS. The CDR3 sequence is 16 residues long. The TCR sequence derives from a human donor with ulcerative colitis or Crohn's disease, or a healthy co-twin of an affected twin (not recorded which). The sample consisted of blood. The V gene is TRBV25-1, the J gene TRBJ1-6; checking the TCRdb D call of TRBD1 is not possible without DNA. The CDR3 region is CASTQGGTSGDSPLHF.